This entry features one T cell receptor beta chain sequence. This sample is part of a study of blood T cell repertoires in COVID-19. Turning to the study itself: COVID-19 samples, acute and convalescent, were from the United States, Italy and Spain. Sample material is recorded as cDNA or gDNA derived from T cells, B-cell-depleted T cells, or PBMCs.

In the original processing: Cell counts per sample came from amplifying reference gene primers. Profiled with immunoSEQ multiplex PCR; TCRdb holds only in-frame clones, not every one. V and J calls and clone size are those listed in that table; D and trimming were worked out from the DNA. This table holds 250,000 or so clones, 75% to 85% found once. The V gene lost 4 bases and the J gene lost 5 bases, with 6 bases spanning the gap. Germline V gene data show CDR1 as SGHVS and CDR2 as FQNEAQ. The CDR3 is made up of 12 amino acids. Material: peripheral blood. The TCR originated in a man between 35 and 55 years old who had recovered from COVID-19. This chain connects TRBV7-8 to TRBJ1-5; TRBD1 is a possible D gene (5 bases). CDR3 in amino acids: CASSSQDQPQHF. In DNA form, the CDR3 reads TGTGCCAGCAGCTCACAGGATCAGCCCCAGCATTTT.